Listed here are 20 T cell receptor beta chains from one sample, sequenced in a study of response to subunit inactivated influenza vaccine. TCRdb passed the RT-PCR reads through MiXCR, listing each CDR3 protein once. The sample yields 650,000 or so distinct CDR3 sequences, 14% seen once. The sample in question was PBMCs from blood, obtained around two weeks before vaccination. These receptors were taken from a man aged 50-60 years who received an inactivated influenza vaccine.

The chain couples TRBV30 to TRBJ2-6; no definite D call. Germline values: CDR1 GTSNPN, CDR2 SVGIG (reference sequence). The CDR3 has 13 amino acids. Trimming pared 6 bases from V and 0 bases from J, leaving 6 bases between. CDR3 amino acids: CACASSGANVLTF. The CDR3 DNA is TGTGCCTGTGCGAGCTCTGGGGCCAACGTCCTGACTTTC. The full variable domain, rest sourced from reference TRBV30 and TRBJ2-6, is SQTIHQWPATLVQPVGSPLSLECTVEGTSNPNLYWYRQAAGRGLQLLFYSVGIGQISSEVPQNLSASRPQDRQFILSSKKLLLSDSGFYLCACASSGANVLTFGAGSRLTVL.

This clonotype has only a few counts. The gene calls are TRBV4-3 and TRBJ2-3; no definite D call. This CDR3 spans 16 amino acids. Between the trimmed V and J ends, which lost 5 bases and 0 bases, there was a span of 15 bases. Germline CDR1 and CDR2: LGHNA and YSLEER. CDR3 sequence (DNA): TGCGCCAGCAGCTCTCCCCGCATGGGTAGCACAGATACGCAGTATTTT. As protein: CASSSPRMGSTDTQYF.

This clonotype was seen a few times. The CDR3 loop reads CASNRGINTGELFF. Here the CDR3 DNA reads TGTGCCAGCAACCGCGGGATTAACACCGGGGAGCTGTTTTTT. The rearrangement links TRBV13 to TRBJ2-2, with D possibly TRBD2 on 6 matching bases. The CDR3 spans 14 residues. Germline CDR1 reads PRHDT; CDR2 reads FYEKMQ (reference sequence). The V and J ends lost 7 bases and 2 bases respectively, with 11 bases between them.

This clonotype was counted at least ten times. The CDR3 DNA reads as TGCGCCAGCAGGACGGGGACAGGGCACGAAAAACTGTTTTTT. Its translation: CASRTGTGHEKLFF. The genes are TRBV5-1 and TRBJ1-4; 9 nucleotides agree with TRBD1. Germline CDR1 is SGHRS and CDR2 is YFSETQ. V lost 5 bases to trimming and J lost 8 bases; unmatched junction nucleotides: 7. The CDR3 runs to 14 residues.

This clonotype was observed a handful of times. The CDR3 here is CASTGTSGGADLKTQYF. For the CDR3, the DNA is TGTGCCAGCACCGGGACTAGCGGGGGGGCGGATCTAAAAACCCAGTACTTC. J is TRBJ2-5 and V is TRBV6-1, with 16 bases lining up with TRBD2. V lost 7 bases and J lost 8; bases outside the gene matches: 13. This CDR3 region has 17 residues. The germline gives CDR1 MNHNS, CDR2 SASEGT.

This chain links TRBV20-1 with TRBJ2-7, with a tentative D call TRBD2 (5 bases). The CDR3 runs 12 residues. Germline V lookup: CDR1 DFQATT, CDR2 SNEGSKA (reference sequence). V was trimmed by 5 bases and J by 6 bases, leaving 14 bases between them. CDR3 sequence reads: CSAEDSGSEQYF. The CDR3 DNA follows: TGCAGTGCTGAGGACTCGGGGTCCGAGCAGTACTTC.

This clonotype has a handful of counts. V gene TRBV9 combines with J gene TRBJ2-7, with D perhaps matching TRBD2 (5 bases). Between the trimmed V and J ends, which lost 4 bases and 2 bases, there was a span of 13 bases. This CDR3 comprises 14 residues. Germline values: CDR1 SGDLS, CDR2 YYNGEE. Here the CDR3 DNA reads TGTGCCAGCAGCCCCCGGGAAGGGCCCTACGAGCAGTACTTC. Translating gives CASSPREGPYEQYF. The full variable domain, its missing parts supplied by reference TRBV9 and TRBJ2-7, is DSGVTQTPKHLITATGQRVTLRCSPRSGDLSVYWYQQSLDQGLQFLIQYYNGEERAKGNILERFSAQQFPDLHSELNLSSLELGDSALYFCASSPREGPYEQYFGPGTRLTVT.

There are a few counts of this clonotype. CDR3 DNA sequence: TGTGCCAGCAGTTACCGGGACAGCTTAAATGAAAAACTGTTTTTT. Translated: CASSYRDSLNEKLFF. The rearrangement joins TRBV6-5 to TRBJ1-4, with 7 bases lining up with TRBD1. J lost 5 bases, V lost 2 bases, and 5 bases had no gene match. CDR3 length equals 15 residues. Looked up from germline, CDR1 is MNHEY and CDR2 is SVGAGI.

This clonotype was counted only a few times. The chain carries TRBV7-2 and TRBJ1-2, with a weak D call TRBD1 (5 bases). This CDR3 region has 14 residues. Germline V lookup: CDR1 SGHTA, CDR2 FQGNSA. V lost 1 base to trimming and J lost 4 bases, with 10 bases between them. The CDR3 here is CASSLVPGIYGYTF. DNA for the CDR3: TGTGCCAGCAGCTTAGTACCAGGGATCTATGGCTACACCTTC. The variable domain in full, completed from reference TRBV7-2 and TRBJ1-2, reads GAGVSQSPSNKVTEKGKDVELRCDPISGHTALYWYRQSLGQGLEFLIYFQGNSAPDKSGLPSDRFSAERTGGSVSTLTIQRTQQEDSAVYLCASSLVPGIYGYTFGSGTRLTVV.

The V call is TRBV30, the J call TRBJ1-5; 10 bases match TRBD1. J gave up 7 bases and V 5 bases, and 5 bases lay outside the gene matches. The CDR3 runs to 13 residues. The germline CDR1 and CDR2 sequences are GTSNPN and SVGIG (reference sequence). The CDR3 protein is CAWAGTGDQPQHF. The CDR3 region has the DNA TGTGCCTGGGCCGGGACAGGGGACCAGCCCCAGCATTTT. The variable domain in full, completed from reference TRBV30 and TRBJ1-5, reads SQTIHQWPATLVQPVGSPLSLECTVEGTSNPNLYWYRQAAGRGLQLLFYSVGIGQISSEVPQNLSASRPQDRQFILSSKKLLLSDSGFYLCAWAGTGDQPQHFGDGTRLSIL.

The rearrangement links TRBV7-9 to TRBJ1-1; TRBD1 aligns across 7 bases. This CDR3 is built from 14 residues. CDR1 is SEHNR, CDR2 FQNEAQ, per germline (reference sequence). V shed 1 base, J shed 4 bases, and the junction held 3 bases outside the gene matches. In nucleotides, the CDR3 is TGTGCCAGCAGCTTAGGAGAGGGGGCCACTGAAGCTTTCTTT. Translated, it gives CASSLGEGATEAFF.

The chain uses TRBV20-1 and TRBJ1-1; 9 bases are shared with TRBD1. This CDR3 region has 12 residues. The V segment lost 0 bases and the J segment 10 bases; nucleotides outside the gene matches: 3. CDR1 and CDR2 (germline): DFQATT, SNEGSKA (reference sequence). CDR3 amino acids: CSAREGQGRAFF. CDR3 nucleotides: TGCAGTGCTAGAGAGGGACAGGGTCGAGCTTTCTTT.

The chain carries TRBV19 and TRBJ2-5; D is ambiguous. In germline, CDR1 is LNHDA, CDR2 SQIVND (reference sequence). This CDR3 has 15 residues. V lost 8 bases and J 2 bases, leaving 18 bases between the germline ends. The CDR3 nucleotides read TGTGCCAGTGGGCCCACCAGCGTGGGGCAAGAGACCCAGTACTTC. Its protein product is CASGPTSVGQETQYF.

This clonotype turned up a few times. The chain employs TRBV20-1 and TRBJ2-3, with D hard to call. Germline CDR1 is DFQATT and CDR2 is SNEGSKA (reference sequence). V was cut by 4 bases and J by 1 base, with 6 bases left in between. This CDR3 is built from 12 residues. CDR3 residues: CSAILRTDTQYF. For the CDR3, the DNA is TGCAGTGCTATCCTGCGCACAGATACGCAGTATTTT.

This clonotype turned up a few times. The CDR3 sequence: CSALGAGSLAEQFF. The CDR3, as DNA: TGCAGCGCCTTGGGGGCGGGGAGCCTTGCTGAGCAGTTCTTC. This rearrangement joins TRBV29-1 to TRBJ2-1; TRBD1 or TRBD2 may be the D gene (6 bases each). CDR1 is SQVTM, CDR2 ANQGSEA, per germline. The CDR3 has 14 residues. Trimming shortened V by 7 bases and J by 9 bases, and 22 bases separated the two germline ends.

This clonotype was picked up a small number of times. The genes are TRBV7-9 and TRBJ2-2, with D perhaps TRBD1 (6 bases). The length of the CDR3 is 12 residues. V was trimmed by 8 bases and J by 3 bases, leaving 7 bases between them. The germline V gene has CDR1 SEHNR and CDR2 FQNEAQ (reference sequence). CDR3 sequence: CASGGYTGELFF. The CDR3 DNA follows: TGTGCCAGCGGGGGCTACACCGGGGAGCTGTTTTTT.

The rearrangement links TRBV20-1 to TRBJ1-5; possible D gene TRBD1, 5 bases. Germline loops: CDR1 DFQATT, CDR2 SNEGSKA (reference sequence). This CDR3 comprises 16 residues. Trimming took off 2 bases at V and 2 bases at J, with 16 bases between the two ends. Written as DNA, the CDR3 is TGCAGTGCTAGAACTCCCTCGGGACCAGGCAATCAGCCCCAGCATTTT. Translated, it gives CSARTPSGPGNQPQHF.

This clonotype has a handful of counts. V gene TRBV7-9 combines with J gene TRBJ1-2; 7 nucleotides match TRBD1. Germline V gives CDR1 SEHNR, CDR2 FQNEAQ (reference sequence). V shed 4 bases, J shed 4 bases, and the junction held 12 bases outside the gene matches. The CDR3 sequence is 16 residues long. Here the CDR3 DNA reads TGTGCCAGCAGCTCACACCGGGACAGCTTCTTCTATGGCTACACCTTC. Encoded protein: CASSSHRDSFFYGYTF. The full variable domain, completed using reference TRBV7-9 and TRBJ1-2, is DTGVSQNPRHKITKRGQNVTFRCDPISEHNRLYWYRQTLGQGPEFLTYFQNEAQLEKSRLLSDRFSAERPKGSFSTLEIQRTEQGDSAMYLCASSSHRDSFFYGYTFGSGTRLTVV.

At least ten counts were recorded for this clonotype. The chain joins TRBV27 to TRBJ2-1; 7 bases line up with TRBD2. J lost 0 bases, V lost 4 bases, and 6 bases had no gene match. Germline CDR1 is MNHEY and CDR2 is SMNVEV (reference sequence). The CDR3 consists of 16 residues. As DNA, the CDR3 is TGTGCCAGCAGTTCCAGCGGGGTGACCTCCTACAATGAGCAGTTCTTC. It is translated as CASSSSGVTSYNEQFF.

This clonotype appeared many times. The V gene is TRBV2, the J gene TRBJ2-1; D might be TRBD2 (6 bases). The CDR3 sequence is 16 residues long. V was clipped by 2 bases and J by 0 bases, with 11 bases between them. CDR1 and CDR2 (germline): SNHLY, FYNNEI. Here the CDR3 DNA reads TGTGCCAGCAGTGAATTCGGGGGACTCTCCTACAATGAGCAGTTCTTC. Encoded protein: CASSEFGGLSYNEQFF.